The rows below give T cell receptor beta chains drawn from one sample of a study of OX40 agonist ivuxolimab in advanced cancers. TCRdb's copy holds only in-frame clones and misses some; the assay was immunoSEQ multiplex PCR. This table has roughly 70,000 clones, about 85% appearing once. The sequenced sample was CD4+ or CD8+ T cells sorted from blood, obtained in a trial of the OX40 agonist ivuxolimab. These receptors were taken from an adult with an advanced solid tumor such as melanoma, head and neck, liver or kidney cancer. Each CDR3 is given with its conserved first and last residue. The order of the fields is V gene, clone size, D gene, J gene, CDR3 protein, CDR3 DNA. A D gene is named only where the DNA matches it firmly. The size of a clone is reported for some rows only, either as once, few or many, or as a class for expanded clones.

>TRBV5-1|NA|NA|TRBJ2-4
CASSLVGDKAKNIQYF
TGCGCCAGCAGCTTGGTGGGGGACAAAGCCAAAAACATTCAGTACTTC
>TRBV6-5|NA|NA|TRBJ1-2
CASSYDGFKNYGYTF
TGTGCCAGCAGTTACGATGGTTTTAAGAACTATGGCTACACCTTC
>TRBV7-9|NA|NA|TRBJ1-4
CASSPSGRPPNEKLFF
TGTGCCAGCAGCCCGTCGGGCAGGCCACCTAATGAAAAACTGTTTTTT
>TRBV28|NA|NA|TRBJ1-3
CASSVREDTIYF
TGTGCCAGCAGCGTCAGGGAAGACACCATATATTTT
>TRBV28|NA|TRBD1|TRBJ2-7
CASSFPRQGLSYEQYF
TGTGCCAGCAGTTTCCCCCGACAGGGGCTATCCTACGAGCAGTACTTC
>TRBV7-3|NA|TRBD2|TRBJ2-2
CASSPGSGGGTGELFF
TGTGCCAGCAGCCCCGGATCGGGCGGGGGCACCGGGGAGCTGTTTTTT
>TRBV7-2|NA|NA|TRBJ2-5
CASSLTGGWETQYF
TGTGCCAGCAGCTTAACCGGGGGCTGGGAGACCCAGTACTTC
>TRBV11-2|NA|TRBD1|TRBJ1-4
CASSLSGGLNEKLFF
TGTGCCAGCAGCTTATCAGGGGGGTTAAATGAAAAACTGTTTTTT
>TRBV9|NA|NA|TRBJ2-1
CASSVGGGGVSYNEQFF
TGTGCCAGCAGCGTAGGAGGGGGCGGGGTCTCCTACAATGAGCAGTTCTTC
>TRBV11-3|once|NA|TRBJ2-1
CASSLGGTNNEQFF
TGTGCCAGCAGCTTAGGCGGGACAAACAATGAGCAGTTCTTC
>TRBV5-1|NA|TRBD2|TRBJ2-7
CASSQQRAGDSYEQYF
TGCGCCAGCAGCCAGCAAAGAGCGGGGGATTCCTACGAGCAGTACTTC
>TRBV20-1|NA|NA|TRBJ2-7
CSASSDEQYF
TGCAGTGCTAGCAGCGACGAGCAGTACTTC
>TRBV5-8|NA|NA|TRBJ1-4
CASSSDPREGEKLFF
TGTGCCAGCAGCTCAGACCCGCGAGAGGGTGAAAAACTGTTTTTT
>TRBV15|NA|NA|TRBJ1-5
CATSQDFFTAQHF
TGTGCCACCAGTCAGGACTTTTTTACGGCCCAGCATTTT
>TRBV6-6|NA|NA|TRBJ1-1
CASSYQNTEAFF
TGTGCCAGCAGTTATCAGAACACTGAAGCTTTCTTT
>TRBV11-2|medium-sized|NA|TRBJ1-6
CASTRSYNSPLHF
TGTGCGTCAACACGTTCTTATAATTCACCCCTCCACTTT
>TRBV30|NA|TRBD1|TRBJ1-2
CACWTGGDYGYTF
TGTGCCTGCTGGACAGGGGGTGACTATGGCTACACCTTC
>TRBV5-1|NA|NA|TRBJ2-3
CASSTGTALDTQYF
TGCGCCAGCAGCACGGGGACCGCACTAGATACGCAGTATTTT
>TRBV28|NA|TRBD1|TRBJ1-5
CASRGQFQPQHF
TGTGCCAGCAGGGGACAGTTTCAGCCCCAGCATTTT
>TRBV9|NA|TRBD2|TRBJ2-5
CASSARTSGRSSQETQYF
TGTGCCAGCAGCGCCAGGACTAGCGGGAGGAGCTCCCAAGAGACCCAGTACTTC
>TRBV29-1|NA|TRBD1|TRBJ1-2
CSVQGAADYGYTF
TGCAGCGTACAGGGGGCGGCGGACTATGGCTACACCTTC
>TRBV30|NA|NA|TRBJ2-7
CAWSSLGGGQSYEQYF
TGTGCCTGGAGCAGTCTAGGGGGGGGACAATCCTACGAGCAGTACTTC